The clone carrying this T cell receptor (beta chain) appeared many times. The data belong to a study of T cells in Graves' hyperthyroidism and ophthalmopathy. The germline V gene encodes CDR1 SNHLY and CDR2 FYNNEI. The CDR3 loop spans 15 amino acids. V was shortened by 8 bases and J by 5 bases, with 21 bases between the two germline ends. What was amplified from RNA transcripts were TCR beta CDR3 regions. An initial round of RT-PCR targeting the TCR CDR3 relied on the HTBI primer set. TCRdb reanalysed the multiplex PCR reads using MiXCR and keeps one entry per CDR3 protein. The data hold around 340,000 distinct CDR3 sequences, with about 18% observed a single time.

The V gene is TRBV2, the J gene TRBJ2-5, with D maybe TRBD2 (6 bases). The sequence derives from a woman aged 25-40 years with Graves' hyperthyroidism that later progressed to Graves' ophthalmopathy. The specimen sequenced was blood. The CDR3 spells CASELALALAETQYF. DNA for the CDR3: TGTGCCAGCGAACTTGCTCTAGCCCTAGCGGAGACCCAGTACTTC.